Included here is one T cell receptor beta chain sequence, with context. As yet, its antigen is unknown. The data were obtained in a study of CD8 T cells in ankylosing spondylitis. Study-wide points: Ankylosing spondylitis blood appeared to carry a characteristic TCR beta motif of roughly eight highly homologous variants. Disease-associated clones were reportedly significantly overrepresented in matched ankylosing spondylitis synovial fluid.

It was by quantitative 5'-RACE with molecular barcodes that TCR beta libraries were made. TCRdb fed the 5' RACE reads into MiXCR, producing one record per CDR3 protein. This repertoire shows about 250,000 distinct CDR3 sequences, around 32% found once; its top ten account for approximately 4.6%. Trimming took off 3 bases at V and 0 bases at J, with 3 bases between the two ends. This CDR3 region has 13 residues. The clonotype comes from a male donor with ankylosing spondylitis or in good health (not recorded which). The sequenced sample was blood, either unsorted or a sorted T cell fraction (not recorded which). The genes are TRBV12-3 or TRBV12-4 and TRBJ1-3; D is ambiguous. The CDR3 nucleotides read TGTGCCAGCAGTTTGACCTCTGGAAACACCATATATTTT. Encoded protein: CASSLTSGNTIYF.